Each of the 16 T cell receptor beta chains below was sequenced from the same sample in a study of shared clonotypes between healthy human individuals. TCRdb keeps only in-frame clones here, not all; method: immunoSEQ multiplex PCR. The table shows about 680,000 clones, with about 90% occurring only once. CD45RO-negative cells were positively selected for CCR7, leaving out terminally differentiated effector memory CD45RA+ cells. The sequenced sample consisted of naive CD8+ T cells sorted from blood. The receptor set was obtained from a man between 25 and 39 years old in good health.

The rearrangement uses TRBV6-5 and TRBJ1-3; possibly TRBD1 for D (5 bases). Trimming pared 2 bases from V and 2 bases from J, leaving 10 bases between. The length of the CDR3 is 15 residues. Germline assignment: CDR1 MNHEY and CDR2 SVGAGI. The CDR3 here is CASSYGSGAGNTIYF. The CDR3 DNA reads TGTGCCAGCAGTTACGGATCGGGGGCTGGAAACACCATATATTTT.

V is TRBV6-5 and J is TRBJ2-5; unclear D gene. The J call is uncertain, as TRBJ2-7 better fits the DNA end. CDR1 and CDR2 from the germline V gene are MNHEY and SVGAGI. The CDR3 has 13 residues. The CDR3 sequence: CASSYSSSDEQYF. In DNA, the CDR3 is TGTGCCAGCAGTTACTCGAGTTCGGACGAGCAGTACTTC.

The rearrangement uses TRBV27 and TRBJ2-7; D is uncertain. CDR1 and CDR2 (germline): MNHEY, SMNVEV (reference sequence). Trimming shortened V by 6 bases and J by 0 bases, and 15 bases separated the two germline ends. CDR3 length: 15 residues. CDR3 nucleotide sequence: TGTGCCAGCAGCGCTTTGGGATACCCCTCCTACGAGCAGTACTTC. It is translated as CASSALGYPSYEQYF.

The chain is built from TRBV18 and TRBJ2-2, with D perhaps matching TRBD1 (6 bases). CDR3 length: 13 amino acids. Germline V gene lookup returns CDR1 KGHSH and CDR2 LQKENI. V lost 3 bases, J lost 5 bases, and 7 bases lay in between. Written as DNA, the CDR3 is TGTGCCAGCTCACCCCAGGGGACCGGGGAGCTGTTTTTT. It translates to CASSPQGTGELFF.

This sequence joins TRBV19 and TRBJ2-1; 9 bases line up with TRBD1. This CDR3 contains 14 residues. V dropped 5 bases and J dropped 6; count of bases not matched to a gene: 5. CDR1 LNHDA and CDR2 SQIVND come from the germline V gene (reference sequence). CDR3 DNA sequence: TGTGCCAGTAGTGTACAGGGGGCGCTCAATGAGCAGTTCTTC. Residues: CASSVQGALNEQFF.

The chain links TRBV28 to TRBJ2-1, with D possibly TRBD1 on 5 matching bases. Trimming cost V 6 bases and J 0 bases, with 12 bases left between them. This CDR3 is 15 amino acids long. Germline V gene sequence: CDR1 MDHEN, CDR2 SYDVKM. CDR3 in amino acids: CASRRDSYSYNEQFF. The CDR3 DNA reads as TGTGCCAGCAGACGCGACAGTTACTCCTACAATGAGCAGTTCTTC.

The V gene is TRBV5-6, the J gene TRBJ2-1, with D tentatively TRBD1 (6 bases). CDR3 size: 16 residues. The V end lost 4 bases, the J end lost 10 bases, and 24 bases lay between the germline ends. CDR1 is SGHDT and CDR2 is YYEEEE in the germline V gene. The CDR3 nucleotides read TGTGCCAGCAGCCTCGATCTGGGGGCCCGAGTGGAAGAGCAGTTCTTC. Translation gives CASSLDLGARVEEQFF.

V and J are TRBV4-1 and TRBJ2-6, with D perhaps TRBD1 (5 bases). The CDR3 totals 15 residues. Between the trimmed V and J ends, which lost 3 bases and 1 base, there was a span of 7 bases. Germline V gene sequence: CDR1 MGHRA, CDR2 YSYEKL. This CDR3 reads CASSQQGSGANVLTF. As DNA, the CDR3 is TGCGCCAGCAGCCAGCAGGGATCTGGGGCCAACGTCCTGACTTTC.

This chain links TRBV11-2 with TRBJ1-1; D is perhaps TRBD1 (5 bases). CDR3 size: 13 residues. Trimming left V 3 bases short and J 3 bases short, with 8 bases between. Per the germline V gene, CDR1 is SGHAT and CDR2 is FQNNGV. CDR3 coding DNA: TGTGCCAGCAGCTTGACAGATTACACTGAAGCTTTCTTT. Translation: CASSLTDYTEAFF. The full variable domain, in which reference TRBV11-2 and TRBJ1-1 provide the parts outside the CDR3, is EAGVAQSPRYKIIEKRQSVAFWCNPISGHATLYWYQQILGQGPKLLIQFQNNGVVDDSQLPKDRFSAERLKGVDSTLKIQPAKLEDSAVYLCASSLTDYTEAFFGQGTRLTVV.

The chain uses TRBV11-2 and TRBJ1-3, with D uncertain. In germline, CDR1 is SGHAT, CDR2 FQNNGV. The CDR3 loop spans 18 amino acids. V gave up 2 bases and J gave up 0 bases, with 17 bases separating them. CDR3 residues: CASSLIYYEGYSGNTIYF. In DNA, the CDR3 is TGTGCCAGCAGCTTAATTTATTATGAGGGATACTCTGGAAACACCATATATTTT. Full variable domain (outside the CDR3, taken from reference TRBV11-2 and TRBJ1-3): EAGVAQSPRYKIIEKRQSVAFWCNPISGHATLYWYQQILGQGPKLLIQFQNNGVVDDSQLPKDRFSAERLKGVDSTLKIQPAKLEDSAVYLCASSLIYYEGYSGNTIYFGEGSWLTVV.

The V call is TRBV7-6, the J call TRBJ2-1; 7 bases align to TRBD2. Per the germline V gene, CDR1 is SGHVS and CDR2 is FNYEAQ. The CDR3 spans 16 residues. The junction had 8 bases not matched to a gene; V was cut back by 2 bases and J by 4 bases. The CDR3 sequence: CASSLSAERDYNEQFF. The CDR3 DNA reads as TGTGCCAGCAGCTTATCGGCGGAGCGGGATTACAATGAGCAGTTCTTC.

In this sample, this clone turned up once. This CDR3 reads CASSLEPVFAGGSYEQYF. CDR3 DNA: TGCGCCAGCAGCTTGGAGCCTGTGTTCGCGGGAGGTTCCTACGAGCAGTACTTC. This chain connects TRBV5-1 to TRBJ2-7; 8 bases are a match to TRBD2. V shed 0 bases and J 1 base; nucleotides not matched to a gene: 12. Germline CDR1 is SGHRS and CDR2 is YFSETQ. This CDR3 contains 18 residues.

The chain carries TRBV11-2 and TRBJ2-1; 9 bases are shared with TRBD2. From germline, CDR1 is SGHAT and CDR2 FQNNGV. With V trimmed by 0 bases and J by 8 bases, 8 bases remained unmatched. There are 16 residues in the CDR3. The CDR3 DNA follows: TGTGCCAGCAGCTTAGATGGCAATAGCGGGAGAGATGAGCAGTTCTTC. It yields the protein CASSLDGNSGRDEQFF.

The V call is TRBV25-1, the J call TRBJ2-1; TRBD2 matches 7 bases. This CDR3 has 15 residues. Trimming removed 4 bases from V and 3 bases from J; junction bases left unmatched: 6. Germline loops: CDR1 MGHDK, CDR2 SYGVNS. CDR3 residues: CASSGGSSGYNEQFF. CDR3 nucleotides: TGTGCCAGCAGTGGCGGGAGTTCGGGCTACAATGAGCAGTTCTTC.

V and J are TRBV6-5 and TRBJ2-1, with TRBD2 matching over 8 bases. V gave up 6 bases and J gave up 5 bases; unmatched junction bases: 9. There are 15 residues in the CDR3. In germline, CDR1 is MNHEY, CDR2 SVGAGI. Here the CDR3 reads CASSLLAGSDNEQFF. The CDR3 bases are TGTGCCAGCAGCCTTCTAGCGGGTTCCGACAATGAGCAGTTCTTC.

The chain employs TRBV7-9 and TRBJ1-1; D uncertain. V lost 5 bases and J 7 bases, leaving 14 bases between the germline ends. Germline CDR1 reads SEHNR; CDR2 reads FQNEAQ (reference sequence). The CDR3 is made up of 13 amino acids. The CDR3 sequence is CASSPSGSREAFF. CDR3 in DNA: TGTGCCAGCAGCCCGAGTGGCAGTCGTGAAGCTTTCTTT.